This T cell receptor (beta chain) stems from a study of T cells in Graves' hyperthyroidism and ophthalmopathy. For the study at large: Peripheral blood draws took place at initial diagnosis, ahead of any treatment.

CDR1 is SNHLY and CDR2 is FYNNEI in the germline V gene. The CDR3 consists of 17 residues. V shed 4 bases and J 0 bases; nucleotides not matched to a gene: 7. The table lists this clonotype with many counts. Amplified TCR beta CDR3 regions came from RNA transcripts. During a first-round RT-PCR of the TCR CDR3, the HTBI primer set was used. TCRdb fed the multiplex PCR reads into MiXCR, producing one record per CDR3 protein. The table lists a few hundred thousand distinct CDR3 sequences, about 15% of them singletons. Hyperthyroidism patients were newly diagnosed, had disease duration under 2 months, and were aged 18 to 65 years.

The receptor comes from a woman aged 30 to 39 with Graves' hyperthyroidism. The rearrangement uses TRBV2 and TRBJ2-1; 9 bases fit TRBD2. Sequenced material: blood. CDR3 coding DNA: TGTGCCAGCAGTGGGAGATCAGCGGGAGGCTCCTACAATGAGCAGTTCTTC. Its protein is CASSGRSAGGSYNEQFF.